A single sample is the source of the 12 T cell receptor beta chains below, sequenced in a study of identical twins. TCRdb reprocessed the 5' RACE reads via MiXCR and lists one record per CDR3 protein. The repertoire holds around 200,000 distinct CDR3 sequences, with roughly 9.4% as singletons. Sequenced material: memory (CD45RO+) T cells sorted from blood. These receptors originate from a young woman in good health.

This clonotype was detected only a few times. This chain links TRBV6-1 with TRBJ2-1; 10 bases align to TRBD1. Germline CDR1 MNHNS, CDR2 SASEGT. This CDR3 is 16 amino acids long. Trimming removed 6 bases from V and 5 bases from J; junction bases left unmatched: 10. CDR3 in DNA: TGTGCCAGCAGCATGACCCGACAGGGGGCTAACAATGAGCAGTTCTTC. Translated, it gives CASSMTRQGANNEQFF.

This chain links TRBV10-3 with TRBJ2-2; D ambiguous. V lost 7 bases and J lost 0, with 12 bases in between. The CDR3 has 15 amino acids. Germline CDR1 is ENHRY and CDR2 is SYGVKD. The CDR3 bases are TGTGCCATCAAAGAGACGTACGCGAACACCGGGGAGCTGTTTTTT. Protein sequence: CAIKETYANTGELFF.

V and J are TRBV6-1 and TRBJ1-1; the D gene is possibly TRBD1 (6 bases). This CDR3 region has 13 residues. Trimming stripped 6 bases from V and 1 base from J, with 9 bases between. The germline V gene has CDR1 MNHNS and CDR2 SASEGT. The CDR3 region is CASRTGQNTEAFF. DNA of the CDR3: TGTGCCAGCAGGACGGGACAGAACACTGAAGCTTTCTTT.

The chain carries TRBV5-1 and TRBJ2-3; 11 nucleotides align to TRBD2. V shed 4 bases and J 6 bases; nucleotides not matched to a gene: 13. This CDR3 comprises 17 residues. Germline V gene data show CDR1 as SGHRS and CDR2 as YFSETQ. The CDR3 loop reads CASSPGLAGGPTDTQYF. The CDR3 region has the DNA TGCGCCAGCAGCCCAGGCTTAGCGGGAGGGCCAACGGATACGCAGTATTTT.

This chain uses TRBV10-3 with TRBJ1-1; weak D call: TRBD1 (5 bases). The CDR3 extends over 14 amino acids. Trimming shortened V by 10 bases and J by 2 bases, and 17 bases separated the two germline ends. Germline CDR1 and CDR2: ENHRY and SYGVKD. The CDR3 reads CATDASGLNTEAFF. The CDR3 DNA sequence: TGTGCCACAGACGCGTCGGGGCTTAACACTGAAGCTTTCTTT.

This clonotype was seen at least ten times. The chain recombines TRBV5-1 with TRBJ2-2; D gene uncertain. The V end lost 4 bases, the J end lost 8 bases, and 15 bases lay between the germline ends. CDR3 length: 14 amino acids. CDR1 and CDR2 (germline): SGHRS, YFSETQ. CDR3 loop: CASSPPSGWGELFF. CDR3 nucleotide sequence: TGCGCCAGCAGCCCCCCCTCCGGGTGGGGGGAGCTGTTTTTT.

In this sample, this clonotype turned up many times. The rearrangement uses TRBV20-1 and TRBJ1-5; the match to TRBD1 covers 8 bases. The CDR3 runs to 14 residues. CDR1 is DFQATT, CDR2 SNEGSKA, per germline (reference sequence). J was trimmed by 1 base and V by 6 bases; bases with no gene match: 5. CDR3 nucleotide sequence: TGCAGTGCAAGGACAGGGACCAGCAATCAGCCCCAGCATTTT. Residues: CSARTGTSNQPQHF.

This clonotype was seen a handful of times. CDR3 nucleotides: TGCGCCAGCAGCCAAGATAGGCACACCGGGTTCTATGGCTACACCTTC. Translation gives CASSQDRHTGFYGYTF. This rearrangement joins TRBV4-1 to TRBJ1-2; D not resolved. The germline V and J ends were trimmed by 0 bases and 4 bases, with 15 bases remaining between them. This CDR3 has 16 amino acids. Germline V gives CDR1 MGHRA, CDR2 YSYEKL.

This clonotype turned up a few times. V usage is TRBV11-2 and J usage is TRBJ1-6, with unresolved D. The CDR3 contains 14 residues. V was trimmed by 1 base and J by 7 bases, leaving 8 bases between them. Germline CDR1 SGHAT, CDR2 FQNNGV. CDR3 protein: CASSLVGSNSPLHF. In DNA form, the CDR3 reads TGTGCCAGCAGCTTAGTGGGGTCCAATTCACCCCTCCACTTT.

This clonotype occurred a few times. This chain connects TRBV7-9 to TRBJ1-2; possibly TRBD1 for D (5 bases). The length of the CDR3 is 16 residues. Germline CDR1 SEHNR, CDR2 FQNEAQ (reference sequence). Deletions cut 4 bases from V and 8 bases from J, with 23 bases between. The CDR3 protein is CASSSGPGSKAGGYTF. The CDR3 DNA is TGTGCCAGCAGCTCGGGCCCAGGGAGCAAGGCAGGGGGCTACACCTTC. The entire variable domain, with the rest obtained from reference TRBV7-9 and TRBJ1-2, is as follows: DTGVSQNPRHKITKRGQNVTFRCDPISEHNRLYWYRQTLGQGPEFLTYFQNEAQLEKSRLLSDRFSAERPKGSFSTLEIQRTEQGDSAMYLCASSSGPGSKAGGYTFGSGTRLTVV.

This clonotype came up a few times. The chain is built from TRBV20-1 and TRBJ2-5, with 10 bases matching TRBD1. Trimming removed 6 bases from V and 6 bases from J; junction bases left unmatched: 4. Germline V gene data show CDR1 as DFQATT and CDR2 as SNEGSKA (reference sequence). The length of the CDR3 is 12 residues. The CDR3 sequence: CSARQGAKTQYF. CDR3 coding DNA: TGCAGTGCCCGACAGGGGGCAAAGACCCAGTACTTC.

This clonotype appeared a few times. The chain combines TRBV9 with TRBJ2-1; D perhaps matches TRBD2 (5 bases). The CDR3 is 13 amino acids. The V end was cut by 0 bases, the J end by 7 bases, with 8 bases between. Germline values: CDR1 SGDLS, CDR2 YYNGEE. The CDR3 DNA sequence: TGTGCCAGCAGCGTAGGGACGGGAAATGAGCAGTTCTTC. This gives the protein CASSVGTGNEQFF.